The entry below describes one TCR beta chain. This clone was recorded a few times. The clone's antigen remains unknown. The record has no base qualities; no much larger clone is one base away. As encoded in the germline V gene, CDR1 is SGDLS while CDR2 is YYNGEE. Germline trimming: 0 bases from V, 10 bases from J; junction bases outside gene matches: 10. From the cysteine up to the phenylalanine, the CDR3 has a length of 17 residues. Just CDR3 DNA is preserved here, 51 bases in frame from base 1. The data originate from a study of cytomegalovirus exposure and HLA in healthy donors (dated by TCRdb to the late 2010s). Background on the whole study: According to an earlier analysis of several hundred of the donors, 150 million to 200 million T cells yielded 117 million unique TCR beta sequences and around 280 Gb of sequence data. An early release covering roughly 600 HLA-typed donors comprised about 290 gigabases of sequencing data and roughly 85 million unique TCR sequences. The genetic ancestry cluster associated with self-reported Caucasian donors included about 84% of the roughly 360 genotyped donors. The study aimed to test whether signatures of past pathogen exposure could be identified by cataloging public T cell receptors. The study profiled the T cell repertoires of about 720 subjects by immunosequencing and related them to cytomegalovirus serostatus. Along with the roughly 700-subject first cohort, a separate validation cohort of over a hundred different subjects was used. High-throughput TCR immunosequencing, statistical association of individual TCRs with disease status, and machine learning were combined to predict cytomegalovirus infection status. In a later analysis, previously published TCR beta repertoires from roughly 710 donors were re-analyzed and high-resolution HLA genotyping was added so that TCR occurrence patterns could be studied. Rather than drawing on any new phenotypic data, the later analysis identified candidate immune exposures from TCR beta sequences and the way those sequences occurred across donors. To decide whether each TCR beta V gene segment behaved as functional or pseudogenic, an earlier analysis of 587 of the donors relied on high-throughput TCR beta sequencing. Donor age, sex, ethnicity and CMV serostatus were compiled together with the repertoire data. In a later genetic analysis, genome-wide SNP genotypes for about 55% of the roughly 670 donors were used, and that subset was treated as a discovery cohort. All discovery cohort repertoires had been generated using a single sequencing platform. Both class I and class II loci were covered by HLA typing, at four-digit resolution. The number of donors typed differed by locus, with roughly 629-640 for A, B, C, DRB1 and DQB1, roughly 520 for DQA1, some 570 for DPA1, and around 450 for DPB1. Because of strong linkage in the cohort, four or five DR-DQ haplotypes were treated as single units for association and clustering. On average, around 230,000 unique TCR beta nucleotide sequences were sequenced per donor among several hundred genotyped donors of the cohort, with around 19% of those sequences being non-productive. What the work shows at the level of the full study, not this receptor alone: The authors suggested that the approach could potentially be generalized to other disease states and immunological phenotypes. The classifier was reported to diagnose cytomegalovirus status with high specificity and sensitivity in both the original cohort and the validation cohort. Specific HLA alleles were associated with over 15,000 TCR beta sequences at a false discovery rate of 0.05 in a later analysis. The sequencing pipeline was judged likely to have produced a cluster of highly shared sequence variants as a technical artifact. Roughly uniform sequencing depth across donors was assumed in presence/absence analyses, although this assumption may not hold. The study listed around 160 TCR beta chains as associated with cytomegalovirus. Compared with the roughly 700-donor mean, donors in an Asian-associated ancestry cluster had fewer N-insertions in productive TCRs, according to a later genetic analysis. In a later analysis, TCR association rates were found to vary across HLA loci, with the most associated TCRs seen for DRB1 alleles and the fewest for HLA-C alleles. Because the 87-base-pair reads could not distinguish some IMGT-functional V segments, including TRBV6-2 and TRBV6-3, those segments were excluded. Broadly in line with IMGT annotations, most TCR beta V segments showed up in productive rearrangements about 87% or about 30% of the time in an earlier analysis of about 500 of the donors. Assigning TCR associations to individual alleles was difficult when HLA alleles, especially DR and DQ, strongly co-occurred. In this cohort, only TCR beta chains were sequenced, and detectable features were limited by the absence of alpha or paired-chain data. About 15 rarely observed V segments, including chromosome 9 orphons, were excluded from the earlier analysis of a few hundred of the donors because counts were too low. Because some donors lacked HLA typing at each locus, the association tests relied only on the typed subset. Correlated functional status among segregating V segments might reflect linkage disequilibrium, but an unknown experimental factor could not be ruled out. An association between a missense DCLRE1C variant and V-gene and J-gene trimming of TCR beta chains was found in a later genetic analysis and replicated in an independent cohort. A further reported finding was that TCR beta sequences accurately predicted the HLA-A and HLA-B alleles for most subjects in the first cohort. While some public TCRs were present in many individuals, most TCR sequences turned up only very rarely across donors. Immune exposure information for the cohort was limited to CMV serostatus. In a later analysis, several top co-occurrence clusters were reported to appear linked to parvovirus B19, influenza, CMV and Epstein-Barr virus. Most CMV-associated TCR beta chains appeared to be HLA-restricted in a later analysis, and the HLA associations seemed to be driven largely by CMV exposure. In a later analysis, HLA-associated TCR beta chains showed more clonal expansion and lower generation probabilities than non-associated chains that were equally common. In vitro tests confirmed that a few of the cytomegalovirus-associated TCR beta chains recognize cytomegalovirus antigens.

The cohort was made up of approximately 670 healthy bone marrow donors. At the time of sampling, all cohort members were nominally healthy, though unrecorded immune exposures were likely present. The donor tested CMV seronegative, placing the donor among the 350 or so seronegative members of the cohort. Each donor provided a peripheral blood sample, and peripheral blood mononuclear cells were used for TCR beta sequencing. Genomic DNA was extracted from the blood cell samples with the Qiagen DNeasy Blood Extraction Kit. Receptor libraries were prepared by the immunoSEQ multiplex PCR assay. A mixture of 60 forward primers for TCR Vbeta segments and 13 reverse primers for TCR Jbeta segments was used in the multiplex PCR. The CDR3 region of rearranged TCR beta genes was amplified from genomic DNA with a multiplex PCR assay. The Illumina HiSeq System was used to sequence the amplified TCR beta libraries as 87-base-pair reads. The study's own analysis went as follows. Across the 700 or so repertoires, a later analysis counted some 80 million unique TCR beta chains, approximately 12 million of which were shared by at least two donors. Raw reads were error-corrected and collapsed into unique sequences with a nearest-neighbor algorithm that merged closely related sequences to remove PCR and sequencing errors. CDR3 sequences were aligned to IMGT reference sequences to assign V, D and J gene segments. For a sequence to be retained, a match of at least six nucleotides to both a V gene segment and a J gene segment was required. Rearrangements were classified as productive when the CDR3 lacked stop codons and remained in frame with V and J, and all other rearrangements were classified as non-productive. CDR3 was defined according to IMGT convention as the region running from the second conserved V-encoded cysteine to the conserved J-encoded phenylalanine. The earlier analysis of about 590 of the donors excluded sequences that lacked an unambiguous match to a single V gene segment. An earlier analysis of 587 of the donors classified V segments as functional when productive rearrangements were above 56.7% and as segregating when the standard deviation between donors was above 5%. A statistical classification framework was built to diagnose cytomegalovirus status from the catalog of TCR beta chain sequences. V and J gene assignment, in a later analysis, came from comparing TCR nucleotide sequences with IMGT/GENE-DB human TR gene sequences. In a later analysis, CDR3 sequences and most-parsimonious VDJ recombination scenarios were assigned using the TCRdist pipeline. In a later analysis, each TCR beta chain was defined by its CDR3 amino acid sequence together with its V-gene family, and reads without a unique V-gene family were excluded. As a way to deal with suspected cross-contamination and a sequencing artifact, a later analysis dropped 450 to 600 nucleotide sequences that were highly shared and had low generation probability. For each public chain, a later analysis derived a clonal expansion index from normalized ranks of inferred template counts within each repertoire. In a later analysis, generation probabilities were computed using a VDJ recombination model fitted to out-of-frame rearrangements, and the results were checked against IGoR. Hypergeometric tests were used in a later analysis to score TCR-TCR, TCR-HLA and TCR-CMV co-occurrence, with a repertoire-size bias correction applied to the TCR pairs. False discovery rates were estimated in a later analysis by permuting HLA or CMV assignments 20 times. In a later analysis, co-occurring TCRs were grouped using DBSCAN, with TCRdist sequence similarity added in when clustering inside HLA-allele-positive subsets. Co-occurrence clustering excluded repertoires with fewer than 30,000 or more than 120,000 public chains, plus five with anomalous nucleotide sharing. As stored in TCRdb, this immuneACCESS dataset retains in-frame rearrangements with V and J assigned. A fraction of the clones does not appear; measured against another copy, unresolved V genes explain less than half of the discrepancy, and the remainder lacks a known reason. D and trimming come from the DNA, and the V and J calls and clone size come from that table. The sample contains approximately 220,000 clones, 76% of them found a single time. The top ten hold 0.63% of the sample.

Sequencing was carried out using PBMCs. The clonotype originates from a man younger than 30 in good health and CMV-seronegative. The chain was built from TRBV9 and TRBJ2-1; TRBD2 lines up with 13 middle nucleotides. This receptor has the CDR3 CASSVGSTSGRAMEQFF. At the DNA level, the sequence is TGTGCCAGCAGCGTAGGGTCCACTAGCGGGAGGGCCATGGAGCAGTTCTTC.